Listed here is a single T cell receptor (beta chain). This sample was included in a study of blood T cell repertoires in COVID-19. The trim removed 2 bases at V and 1 base at J, leaving 1 base unmatched. Germline V lookup: CDR1 SGHTA, CDR2 FQGTGA. This CDR3 has 14 amino acids. The assay was immunoSEQ multiplex PCR, and TCRdb's table has in-frame clones only and misses some. The table shows over 150,000 clones, with 75% to 80% occurring only once. This TCR came from a woman in her seventies with acute or convalescent COVID-19. Sample: peripheral blood. This chain links TRBV7-3 with TRBJ1-1, with TRBD1 matching 7 bases. CDR3: CASSLEGANTEAFF. CDR3 nucleotides: TGTGCCAGCAGCTTAGAGGGGGCGAACACTGAAGCTTTCTTT. The whole variable domain, filled in from reference TRBV7-3 and TRBJ1-1, reads GAGVSQTPSNKVTEKGKYVELRCDPISGHTALYWYRQSLGQGPEFLIYFQGTGAADDSGLPNDRFFAVRPEGSVSTLKIQRTERGDSAVYLCASSLEGANTEAFFGQGTRLTVV.